This T cell receptor (beta chain) was recorded in a study of early stage breast cancer tumors. Trimming left V 7 bases short and J 2 bases short, with 21 bases between. CDR3 size: 16 residues. Germline lookup yields CDR1 MDHEN and CDR2 SYDVKM. Here immunoSEQ multiplex PCR was the method, and the copy in TCRdb shows in-frame clones only, minus some. The sample yields tens of thousands of clones, approximately 90% seen once. Input material: blood. The gene calls are TRBV28 and TRBJ2-7; D possibly corresponds to TRBD1 (5 bases). The clonotype originates from a person aged 70 to 85 with breast cancer. DNA of the CDR3: TGTGCCAGCATGGGTCCCAAGCAGGGCCTAGCCTACGAGCAGTACTTC. This codes for CASMGPKQGLAYEQYF.